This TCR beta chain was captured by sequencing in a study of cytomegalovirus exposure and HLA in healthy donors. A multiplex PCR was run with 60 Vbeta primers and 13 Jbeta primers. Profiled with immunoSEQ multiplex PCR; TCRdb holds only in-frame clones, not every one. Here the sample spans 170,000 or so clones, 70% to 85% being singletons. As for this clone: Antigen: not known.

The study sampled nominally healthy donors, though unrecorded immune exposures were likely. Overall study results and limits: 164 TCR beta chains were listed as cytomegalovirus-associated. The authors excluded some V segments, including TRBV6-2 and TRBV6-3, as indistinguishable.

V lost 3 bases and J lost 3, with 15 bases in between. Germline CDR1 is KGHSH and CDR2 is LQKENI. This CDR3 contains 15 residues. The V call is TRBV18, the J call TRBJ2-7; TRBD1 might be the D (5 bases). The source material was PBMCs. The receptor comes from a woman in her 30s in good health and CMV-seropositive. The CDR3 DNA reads TGTGCCAGCTCACCTCTGCTGGGTAGGGGCTACGAGCAGTACTTC. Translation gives CASSPLLGRGYEQYF.